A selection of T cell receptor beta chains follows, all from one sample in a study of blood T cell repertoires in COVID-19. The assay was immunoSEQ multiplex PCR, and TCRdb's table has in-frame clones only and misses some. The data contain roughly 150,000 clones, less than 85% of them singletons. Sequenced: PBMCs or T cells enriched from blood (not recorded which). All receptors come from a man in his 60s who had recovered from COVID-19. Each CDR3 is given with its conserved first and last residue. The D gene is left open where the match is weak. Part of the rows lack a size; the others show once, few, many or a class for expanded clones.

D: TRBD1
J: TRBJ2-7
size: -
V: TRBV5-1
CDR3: CASGQESSYEQYF
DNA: TGCGCCAGCGGACAGGAATCCTCCTACGAGCAGTACTTC

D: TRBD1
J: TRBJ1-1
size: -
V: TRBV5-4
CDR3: CASSLRTGQNTEAFF
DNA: TGTGCCAGCAGCCTGCGGACAGGACAGAACACTGAAGCTTTCTTT

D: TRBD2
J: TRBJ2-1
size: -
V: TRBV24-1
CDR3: CATSDSLGSSGVSGLDEQFF
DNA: TGTGCCACCAGTGATTCCCTCGGGTCTAGCGGGGTAAGTGGTCTCGATGAGCAGTTCTTC

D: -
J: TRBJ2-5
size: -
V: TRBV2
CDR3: CASSDTTGETQYF
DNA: TGTGCCAGCAGTGACACTACAGGGGAGACCCAGTACTTC

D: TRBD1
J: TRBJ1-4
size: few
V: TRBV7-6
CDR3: CASSDWTGRGEKLFF
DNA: TGTGCCAGCAGCGATTGGACAGGGCGAGGTGAAAAACTGTTTTTT

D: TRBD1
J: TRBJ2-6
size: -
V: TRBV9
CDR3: CASSVRTGMRAANVLTF
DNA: TGTGCCAGCAGCGTGAGGACAGGGATGAGGGCAGCCAACGTCCTGACTTTC

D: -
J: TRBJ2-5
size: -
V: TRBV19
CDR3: CASSMYRQETQYF
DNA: TGTGCCAGTAGTATGTACAGGCAAGAGACCCAGTACTTC

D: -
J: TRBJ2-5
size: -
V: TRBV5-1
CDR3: CASSPTAGAVQETQYF
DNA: TGCGCCAGCAGCCCCACTGCGGGGGCCGTCCAAGAGACCCAGTACTTC

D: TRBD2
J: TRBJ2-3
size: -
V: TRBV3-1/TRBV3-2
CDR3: CASSQGDGRTDTQYF
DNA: TGTGCCAGCAGCCAAGGGGACGGGAGGACAGATACGCAGTATTTT

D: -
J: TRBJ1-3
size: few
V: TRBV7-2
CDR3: CASSLSGLEGRGNTIYF
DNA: TGTGCCAGCAGCTTAAGCGGCCTTGAGGGCAGAGGAAACACCATATATTTT

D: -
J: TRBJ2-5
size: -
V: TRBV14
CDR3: CASSQDIISGETQYF
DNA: TGTGCCAGCAGCCAAGATATAATCTCAGGGGAGACCCAGTACTTC

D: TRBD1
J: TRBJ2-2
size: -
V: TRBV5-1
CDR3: CASSLSGQGAGELFF
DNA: TGCGCCAGCAGCTTGAGTGGACAGGGGGCCGGGGAGCTGTTTTTT

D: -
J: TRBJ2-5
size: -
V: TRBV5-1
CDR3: CASSLLTVQETQYF
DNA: TGCGCCAGCAGCTTGTTGACAGTGCAAGAGACCCAGTACTTC

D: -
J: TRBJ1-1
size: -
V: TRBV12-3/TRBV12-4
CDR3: CASRSRQKRTAFF
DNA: TGTGCCAGCAGGTCAAGACAGAAGCGAACTGCTTTCTTT

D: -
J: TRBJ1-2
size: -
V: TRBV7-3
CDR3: CASSSFQQGIDYGYTF
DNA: TGTGCCAGCAGCTCATTCCAACAGGGTATTGACTATGGCTACACCTTC